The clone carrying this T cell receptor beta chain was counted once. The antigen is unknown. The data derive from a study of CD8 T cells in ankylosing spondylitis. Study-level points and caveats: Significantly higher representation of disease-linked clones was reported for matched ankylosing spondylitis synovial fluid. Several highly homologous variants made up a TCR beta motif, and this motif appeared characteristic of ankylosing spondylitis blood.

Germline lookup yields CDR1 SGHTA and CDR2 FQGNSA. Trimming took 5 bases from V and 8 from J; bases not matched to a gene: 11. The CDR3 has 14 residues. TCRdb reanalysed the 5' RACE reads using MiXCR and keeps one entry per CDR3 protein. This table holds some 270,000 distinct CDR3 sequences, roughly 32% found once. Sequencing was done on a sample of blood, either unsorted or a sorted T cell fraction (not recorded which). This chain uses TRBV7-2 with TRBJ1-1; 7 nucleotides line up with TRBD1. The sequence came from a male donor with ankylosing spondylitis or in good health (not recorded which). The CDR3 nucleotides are TGTGCCAGCAGCGCAGACCCTTCGGACAGGGAAGCTTTCTTT. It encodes CASSADPSDREAFF.